What follows describes a single TCR beta chain. Its antigen is as yet unknown. The primer mix had 60 Vbeta and 13 Jbeta primers. TCRdb's table, derived via immunoSEQ multiplex PCR, lists solely in-frame clones and lacks some. The data contain some 190,000 clones, around 80% of them seen just once; the ten biggest clones take up around 0.99%. The entry originates in a study of cytomegalovirus exposure and HLA in healthy donors. Study-level findings and limits: Across donors, sequencing depth was assumed by presence/absence analyses to be roughly uniform. The classifier reportedly diagnosed cytomegalovirus status with high sensitivity and specificity. TRBV6-2, TRBV6-3 and some other V segments were excluded as indistinguishable.

V lost 1 base and J 8 bases, leaving 12 bases between the germline ends. This CDR3 has 13 residues. The germline V gene encodes CDR1 LGHNT and CDR2 FRNRAP. This sequence joins TRBV12-5 and TRBJ2-7; D remains ambiguous. Sequenced material: PBMCs. The clonotype comes from a woman between 40 and 55 years old in good health and CMV-seronegative. The CDR3 region is CASGLATEYKQYV. The CDR3 DNA sequence: TGTGCTAGTGGTTTGGCAACGGAGTACAAGCAGTACGTC.